A single sample is the source of the 2 T cell receptor beta chains below, sequenced in a study of blood T cells in healthy people across ages. The use of a sample-barcoded 5' primer and a J-beta primer mix characterized a second PCR of roughly 6 to 12 cycles. Each CDR3 protein is one row after TCRdb ran MiXCR on the 5' RACE reads. There are 1.5 million to 2 million distinct CDR3 sequences in the sample; 39% occur only once, and under 30% lies in the top ten. The sample consisted of blood. The receptors were sampled from a human donor in good health.

This clonotype showed up just once. The V and J genes are TRBV24-1 and TRBJ2-1; D remains ambiguous. In germline, CDR1 is KGHDR, CDR2 SFDVKD. The CDR3 consists of 13 residues. V lost 5 bases and J 7 bases, leaving 11 bases between the germline ends. The CDR3 loop reads CATSGPVLNEQFF. As DNA, the CDR3 is TGTGCCACCAGTGGCCCCGTTTTGAATGAGCAGTTCTTC.

The genes are TRBV19 and TRBJ1-5; no clear D gene. This CDR3 contains 15 residues. Trimming pared 0 bases from V and 5 bases from J, leaving 11 bases between. Germline CDR1 LNHDA, CDR2 SQIVND (reference sequence). CDR3 coding DNA: TGTGCCAGTAGTATAGATCCGGGGTTTCATCAGCCCCAGCATTTT. It yields the protein CASSIDPGFHQPQHF.